Listed here are 26 T cell receptor beta chains from one sample, sequenced in a study of CD8+ T cells in alopecia areata. Treatment denoted: oral pan-JAK inhibitor, 5-10 mg twice daily. As the sequencing template, cDNA was produced by extracting RNA and reverse transcribing it. The table came from immunoSEQ multiplex PCR; TCRdb's copy has only in-frame clones and leaves some out. The table shows roughly 200,000 clones, with 60% occurring only once. Source: CD4+ T cells sorted from blood, taken at week 4, from a patient treated with tofacitinib. All receptors come from a human donor with alopecia areata.

CDR3 DNA: TGTGCCAGCAGTGACGTCAGATCCTTCTACGAGCAGTACTTC. Translating it yields CASSDVRSFYEQYF. This chain uses TRBV28 with TRBJ2-7; the D is unclear. Trimming removed 5 bases at V and 3 bases at J, with 14 bases between. Germline V gene lookup returns CDR1 MDHEN and CDR2 SYDVKM. The CDR3 totals 14 residues.

This clone was counted between two and nine times. The chain joins TRBV14 to TRBJ2-4; no clear D. This CDR3 spans 11 amino acids. Germline-derived CDR1 and CDR2 are SGHDN and FVKESK. V lost 2 bases and J lost 9, with 5 bases in between. The CDR3, as DNA: TGTGCCAGCAGCCAAAGCGTCATTCAGTACTTC. This gives the protein CASSQSVIQYF. The entire variable domain, with the rest obtained from reference TRBV14 and TRBJ2-4, is as follows: EAGVTQFPSHSVIEKGQTVTLRCDPISGHDNLYWYRRVMGKEIKFLLHFVKESKQDESGMPNNRFLAERTGGTYSTLKVQPAELEDSGVYFCASSQSVIQYFGAGTRLSVL.

The gene calls are TRBV30 and TRBJ1-1; D unresolved. The germline V gene encodes CDR1 GTSNPN and CDR2 SVGIG (reference sequence). The CDR3 has 12 residues. Between the trimmed V and J ends, which lost 0 bases and 0 bases, there was a span of 2 bases. In DNA form, the CDR3 reads TGTGCCTGGAGTGTAATGAACACTGAAGCTTTCTTT. Residues: CAWSVMNTEAFF.

There are many counts of this clone. The chain links TRBV13 to TRBJ2-7; 7 nucleotides align to TRBD1. This CDR3 has 14 amino acids. V dropped 4 bases and J dropped 4; count of bases not matched to a gene: 7. The germline V gene has CDR1 PRHDT and CDR2 FYEKMQ (reference sequence). The CDR3 DNA is TGTGCCAGCAGCTACCGACAGGGCTTTTACGAGCAGTACTTC. As protein: CASSYRQGFYEQYF. The full variable domain, with the rest looked up from reference TRBV13 and TRBJ2-7, is AAGVIQSPRHLIKEKRETATLKCYPIPRHDTVYWYQQGPGQDPQFLISFYEKMQSDKGSIPDRFSAQQFSDYHSELNMSSLELGDSALYFCASSYRQGFYEQYFGPGTRLTVT.

The chain couples TRBV19 to TRBJ1-5, with a weak D call TRBD1 (5 bases). Trimming cost V 3 bases and J 5 bases, with 8 bases left between them. The CDR3 is 13 amino acids. Germline lookup yields CDR1 LNHDA and CDR2 SQIVND (reference sequence). The CDR3 loop reads CASSIAGDQPQHF. The DNA of the CDR3 is TGTGCCAGTAGTATTGCGGGGGATCAGCCCCAGCATTTT.

The chain has TRBV25-1 and TRBJ1-6, with D unclear. V lost 0 bases to trimming and J lost 5 bases, with 8 bases between them. CDR1 is MGHDK and CDR2 is SYGVNS in the germline V gene. CDR3 length: 15 residues. Here the CDR3 DNA reads TGTGCCAGCAGTGAATACGGCTCGGATAATTCACCCCTCCACTTT. It encodes CASSEYGSDNSPLHF.

This clone was picked up a small number of times. V and J are TRBV5-1 and TRBJ2-3, with D possibly TRBD2 on 5 matching bases. The CDR3 length is 15 residues. V gave up 1 base and J gave up 3 bases, with 12 bases separating them. Germline V gives CDR1 SGHRS, CDR2 YFSETQ. The DNA for the CDR3 is TGCGCCAGCAGCTTGAGTCTAACGGGGACAGATACGCAGTATTTT. Amino acids: CASSLSLTGTDTQYF.

The V and J genes are TRBV5-1 and TRBJ2-7; D possibly corresponds to TRBD2 (5 bases). The germline V and J ends were trimmed by 4 bases and 2 bases, with 7 bases remaining between them. CDR1 and CDR2 (germline): SGHRS, YFSETQ. The CDR3 spans 12 residues. The CDR3 protein is CASSTGTYEQYF. In DNA form, the CDR3 reads TGCGCCAGCAGCACGGGAACCTACGAGCAGTACTTC.

The chain joins TRBV9 to TRBJ2-7, with 8 bases that match TRBD2. Trimming at V came to 3 bases and at J to 2 bases, leaving 10 bases not matched to a gene. The germline gives CDR1 SGDLS, CDR2 YYNGEE. The CDR3 totals 16 residues. The CDR3 sequence is CASSDPGTGRAYEQYF. The CDR3, as DNA: TGTGCCAGCAGCGACCCAGGGACCGGGAGGGCCTACGAGCAGTACTTC. Complete variable domain (other parts from reference TRBV9 and TRBJ2-7): DSGVTQTPKHLITATGQRVTLRCSPRSGDLSVYWYQQSLDQGLQFLIQYYNGEERAKGNILERFSAQQFPDLHSELNLSSLELGDSALYFCASSDPGTGRAYEQYFGPGTRLTVT.

V usage is TRBV15 and J usage is TRBJ2-3; maybe TRBD1 (6 bases). The germline V and J ends were trimmed by 1 base and 5 bases, with 16 bases remaining between them. CDR1 and CDR2 from the germline V gene are LNHNV and YYDKDF (reference sequence). The CDR3 length is 16 residues. CDR3 sequence (DNA): TGTGCCACCAGCAGAGGCGTTTCGGCAGGGGAAGATACGCAGTATTTT. Translation gives CATSRGVSAGEDTQYF.

The CDR3 here is CAWSVVRDIRTAEAFF. In DNA, the CDR3 is TGTGCCTGGAGTGTAGTTCGGGACATCCGAACGGCTGAAGCTTTCTTT. V gene TRBV30 combines with J gene TRBJ1-1; D might be TRBD1 (6 bases). The V and J ends lost 0 bases and 6 bases respectively, with 20 bases between them. The CDR3 is made up of 16 amino acids. In germline, CDR1 is GTSNPN, CDR2 SVGIG (reference sequence). Full variable domain (rest looked up from reference TRBV30 and TRBJ1-1): SQTIHQWPATLVQPVGSPLSLECTVEGTSNPNLYWYRQAAGRGLQLLFYSVGIGQISSEVPQNLSASRPQDRQFILSSKKLLLSDSGFYLCAWSVVRDIRTAEAFFGQGTRLTVV.

The chain employs TRBV5-1 and TRBJ2-2; TRBD1 aligns across 7 bases. This CDR3 comprises 15 residues. V dropped 4 bases and J dropped 6; count of bases not matched to a gene: 9. CDR1 and CDR2 (germline): SGHRS, YFSETQ. The CDR3 region has the DNA TGCGCCAGCAGCCCCGGACAGGATGAAGCCGGGGAGCTGTTTTTT. Translating it yields CASSPGQDEAGELFF. The full variable domain, its missing parts supplied by reference TRBV5-1 and TRBJ2-2, is KAGVTQTPRYLIKTRGQQVTLSCSPISGHRSVSWYQQTPGQGLQFLFEYFSETQRNKGNFPGRFSGRQFSNSRSEMNVSTLELGDSALYLCASSPGQDEAGELFFGEGSRLTVL.

This sequence joins TRBV7-2 and TRBJ2-5, with D possibly being TRBD1 (6 bases). The germline gives CDR1 SGHTA, CDR2 FQGNSA. Trimming cost V 5 bases and J 3 bases, with 16 bases left between them. This CDR3 is built from 15 residues. As DNA, the CDR3 is TGTGCCAGCAGCCTTACCCCGGGACACGAAGAGACCCAGTACTTC. Translating gives CASSLTPGHEETQYF.

The table lists this clone with a few counts. V and J are TRBV11-2 and TRBJ2-7; TRBD1 agrees at 9 bases. CDR1 and CDR2 (germline): SGHAT, FQNNGV. This CDR3 region has 14 residues. J lost 3 bases, V lost 4 bases, and 4 bases had no gene match. The chain's CDR3 is CASSSGTGNYEQYF. The DNA of the CDR3 is TGTGCCAGCAGCTCCGGGACAGGGAACTACGAGCAGTACTTC.

Comments on this clone: In the same sample, other DNA sequences code for this CDR3. The rearrangement joins TRBV30 to TRBJ2-7; D ambiguous. V was shortened by 1 base and J by 3 bases, with 4 bases between the two germline ends. Germline assignment: CDR1 GTSNPN and CDR2 SVGIG (reference sequence). The CDR3 is made up of 11 amino acids. CDR3 bases: TGTGCCTGGAGTGGACGCTACGAGCAGTACTTC. It encodes CAWSGRYEQYF.

The V gene is TRBV15, the J gene TRBJ2-5; no clear D. With 0 bases removed from V and 1 base from J, the gap between germline ends came to 6 bases. From germline, CDR1 is LNHNV and CDR2 YYDKDF (reference sequence). The CDR3 consists of 14 residues. The CDR3 coding sequence is TGTGCCACCAGCAGAGATCGCTCCCAAGAGACCCAGTACTTC. This translates into CATSRDRSQETQYF.

V and J are TRBV6-5 and TRBJ1-5; D possibly corresponds to TRBD1 (6 bases). CDR1 and CDR2 from the germline V gene are MNHEY and SVGAGI. This CDR3 is built from 13 residues. V shed 10 bases and J shed 3 bases, with 13 bases lying between them. This chain's CDR3 is CATGGPYNQPQHF. For the CDR3, the DNA is TGTGCCACCGGGGGGCCGTACAATCAGCCCCAGCATTTT.

This clone was observed once. The V call is TRBV6-5, the J call TRBJ1-6, with 7 bases fitting TRBD1. In germline, CDR1 is MNHEY, CDR2 SVGAGI. The V segment lost 2 bases and the J segment 11 bases; nucleotides outside the gene matches: 9. The CDR3 has 15 amino acids. This CDR3 reads CASSYTATGPAPLHF. The CDR3 DNA reads TGTGCCAGCAGTTACACCGCGACAGGGCCGGCACCCCTCCACTTT.

The chain carries TRBV29-1 and TRBJ2-2; 10 bases match TRBD1. The CDR3 has 13 amino acids. Germline V CDR1 and CDR2: SQVTM, ANQGSEA. Losses at the gene ends were 4 bases for V and 6 bases for J; bases not matched to a gene: 2. CDR3 in DNA: TGCAGCGTTGGGGGACAGGGGTCCGGGGAGCTGTTTTTT. It specifies CSVGGQGSGELFF.

This chain joins TRBV28 and TRBJ2-5; 8 bases line up with TRBD1. The trim removed 2 bases at V and 9 bases at J, leaving 17 bases unmatched. The CDR3 is made up of 17 amino acids. CDR1 and CDR2 (germline): MDHEN, SYDVKM. The CDR3 spells CASSLNVGTGVTRAQYF. The CDR3 DNA is TGTGCCAGCAGTTTAAATGTGGGGACAGGTGTTACAAGGGCCCAGTACTTC.

The gene calls are TRBV7-3 and TRBJ1-1; unclear D gene. Germline assignment: CDR1 SGHTA and CDR2 FQGTGA. The CDR3 covers 13 residues. Trimming took 4 bases from V and 10 from J, leaving 16 bases between them. CDR3 residues: CASSSPRPVRAFF. In DNA form, the CDR3 reads TGTGCCAGCAGCTCCCCTAGGCCGGTTCGAGCTTTCTTT.

The J gene is TRBJ2-1, the V gene TRBV30, with D perhaps given as TRBD1 or TRBD2 (6 bases each). The CDR3 spans 13 residues. The V end was cut by 2 bases, the J end by 5 bases, with 10 bases between. The germline V gene encodes CDR1 GTSNPN and CDR2 SVGIG (reference sequence). The CDR3 nucleotides are TGTGCCTGGAGTTTCGGGGGCAACAATGAGCAGTTCTTC. Translated, it gives CAWSFGGNNEQFF. Full variable domain (remainder filled in from reference TRBV30 and TRBJ2-1): SQTIHQWPATLVQPVGSPLSLECTVEGTSNPNLYWYRQAAGRGLQLLFYSVGIGQISSEVPQNLSASRPQDRQFILSSKKLLLSDSGFYLCAWSFGGNNEQFFGPGTRLTVL.

The chain uses TRBV28 and TRBJ2-7; D gene ambiguous. The CDR3 loop spans 14 amino acids. Trimming removed 1 base at V and 3 bases at J, with 10 bases between. CDR1 and CDR2 from the germline V gene are MDHEN and SYDVKM. The CDR3 DNA is TGTGCCAGCAGTTTATTCGGTGGGAACTACGAGCAGTACTTC. Amino acid sequence: CASSLFGGNYEQYF.

V and J are TRBV29-1 and TRBJ2-2, with D possibly TRBD1 on 6 matching bases. V lost 7 bases to trimming and J lost 13 bases, with 22 bases between them. Per the germline V gene, CDR1 is SQVTM and CDR2 is ANQGSEA. This CDR3 has 13 residues. The CDR3 here is CSASQGIGGVLFF. The CDR3 nucleotides read TGCAGCGCTTCTCAGGGGATCGGTGGAGTGCTGTTTTTT.

This chain connects TRBV19 to TRBJ1-1; 7 bases are a match to TRBD1. The J segment lost 11 bases and the V segment lost 5 bases, leaving 11 bases of the junction unmatched. The CDR3 is made up of 13 amino acids. CDR1 LNHDA and CDR2 SQIVND come from the germline V gene (reference sequence). CDR3 in amino acids: CASSDRADVLAFF. CDR3 DNA sequence: TGTGCCAGTAGTGACAGGGCTGATGTGCTGGCTTTCTTT.

This chain uses TRBV29-1 with TRBJ1-1, with D possibly matching TRBD1 (6 bases). Trimming took off 7 bases at V and 6 bases at J, with 18 bases between the two ends. Germline CDR1 and CDR2: SQVTM and ANQGSEA. This CDR3 region has 13 residues. CDR3 sequence (DNA): TGCAGCGCTAAAGACCCCCCAGGGGCTGAAGCTTTCTTT. It specifies CSAKDPPGAEAFF.